Shown below are 17 T cell receptor beta chains from a single sample sequenced in a study of T cells in localized non-small cell lung cancer. Data came from immunoSEQ multiplex PCR; TCRdb stores just in-frame clones and leaves some out. The sample includes hundreds of clones, 23% seen only once; the top ten take roughly an eighth. This specimen was normal lung tissue next to the tumor, taken before any cancer treatment. These receptors were taken from a woman aged 40-69 years with stage III lung adenocarcinoma.

This clone was seen a few times. The chain couples TRBV30 to TRBJ1-5, with D possibly being TRBD1 (6 bases). The germline CDR1 and CDR2 sequences are GTSNPN and SVGIG (reference sequence). CDR3 size: 13 residues. Trimming shortened V by 4 bases and J by 6 bases, and 13 bases separated the two germline ends. As DNA, the CDR3 is TGTGCCTGGAATCCCGGGGGCGGTCAGCCCCAGCATTTT. This codes for CAWNPGGGQPQHF.

This clone has just a few counts. The V and J genes are TRBV6-8 and TRBJ2-3; D is unclear. Germline CDR1 and CDR2: MNHGY and SAAAGT. CDR3 length: 15 amino acids. V was shortened by 6 bases and J by 0 bases, with 13 bases between the two germline ends. The CDR3 bases are TGTGCCAGCAGGACGGACCCCGGGAGCACAGATACGCAGTATTTT. Its protein product is CASRTDPGSTDTQYF.

CDR3 loop: CASSLEREDETQYF. The CDR3 nucleotides are TGTGCCAGCAGCCTTGAGCGGGAGGATGAGACCCAGTACTTC. The V and J genes are TRBV11-3 and TRBJ2-5; 9 positions match TRBD2. V dropped 5 bases and J dropped 5; count of bases not matched to a gene: 6. The CDR3 spans 14 residues. Germline V lookup: CDR1 SGHNT, CDR2 YENEEA.

This clone was detected a few times. This chain uses TRBV6-8 with TRBJ2-7; D not resolved. V lost 5 bases and J 3 bases, leaving 14 bases between the germline ends. The CDR3 has 14 residues. CDR1 is MNHGY, CDR2 SAAAGT, per germline. Here the CDR3 reads CASSEEVILYEQYF. The CDR3 coding sequence is TGTGCCAGCAGTGAGGAAGTAATTCTCTACGAGCAGTACTTC.

This clone is labeled large. The V gene is TRBV6-8, the J gene TRBJ2-2, with 12 bases fitting TRBD2. The CDR3 spans 15 residues. Germline loops: CDR1 MNHGY, CDR2 SAAAGT. V shed 5 bases and J 5 bases; nucleotides not matched to a gene: 3. For the CDR3, the DNA is TGTGCCAGCAGTCCTAGCGGGAGGGGAACCGGGGAGCTGTTTTTT. Translation: CASSPSGRGTGELFF.

V and J are TRBV28 and TRBJ2-5, with D tentatively TRBD1 (5 bases). The V end was cut by 4 bases, the J end by 5 bases, with 14 bases between. This CDR3 is built from 14 residues. Germline V gives CDR1 MDHEN, CDR2 SYDVKM. DNA for the CDR3: TGTGCCAGCAGTTCGACAGTTAGGTGGGAGACCCAGTACTTC. Its protein product is CASSSTVRWETQYF.

CDR3: CASSMRDTIYF. CDR3 nucleotide sequence: TGTGCCAGTAGTATGAGGGACACCATATATTTT. The V call is TRBV19, the J call TRBJ1-3; no definite D call. The CDR3 totals 11 residues. Germline V gene data show CDR1 as LNHDA and CDR2 as SQIVND (reference sequence). The V and J ends lost 3 bases and 8 bases respectively, with 5 bases between them.

This clone was counted only a few times. The V and J genes are TRBV6-8 and TRBJ2-7, with a weak D call TRBD2 (6 bases). The V end was cut by 5 bases, the J end by 1 base, with 18 bases between. CDR1 is MNHGY and CDR2 is SAAAGT in the germline V gene. The CDR3 sequence is 16 residues long. CDR3 DNA: TGTGCCAGCAGTATTACCTCGGGGGAGCGGTCCTACGAGCAGTACTTC. This sequence encodes CASSITSGERSYEQYF.

In its sample, this clone was seen once. V gene TRBV5-1 combines with J gene TRBJ1-1, with D unresolved. The length of the CDR3 is 16 residues. Trimming left V 0 bases short and J 3 bases short, with 15 bases between. Looked up from germline, CDR1 is SGHRS and CDR2 is YFSETQ. CDR3 amino acids: CASSLVLRVSDTEAFF. CDR3 bases: TGCGCCAGCAGCTTGGTTCTGAGGGTAAGCGACACTGAAGCTTTCTTT.

The V and J genes are TRBV11-3 and TRBJ2-1; D is possibly TRBD1 (6 bases). Trimming stripped 5 bases from V and 5 bases from J, with 13 bases between. The germline V gene encodes CDR1 SGHNT and CDR2 YENEEA. This CDR3 contains 14 residues. This CDR3 is CASSLGQKHNEQFF. Written as DNA, the CDR3 is TGTGCCAGCAGCCTTGGACAGAAACACAATGAGCAGTTCTTC.

In its sample, this clone was seen a few times. This chain joins TRBV6-8 and TRBJ1-3; a weak D match, TRBD1 (5 bases). V dropped 4 bases and J dropped 1 base, with 11 bases sitting between them. Germline V gene lookup returns CDR1 MNHGY and CDR2 SAAAGT. This CDR3 has 15 residues. The DNA of the CDR3 is TGTGCCAGCAGTTCCGGGACTTTTTCTGGAAACACCATATATTTT. Translated: CASSSGTFSGNTIYF.

The CDR3 loop is CASSKSSYNEQFF. The CDR3 DNA reads as TGCGCCAGCAGTAAGAGCTCCTACAATGAGCAGTTCTTC. This chain connects TRBV10-2 to TRBJ2-1, with unresolved D. The V gene lost 5 bases and the J gene lost 0 bases, with 5 bases spanning the gap. There are 13 residues in the CDR3. Germline CDR1 WSHSY, CDR2 SAAADI.

The rearrangement joins TRBV19 to TRBJ2-2; tentative D call: TRBD2 (6 bases). The CDR3 length is 17 residues. The V end was cut by 4 bases, the J end by 0 bases, with 15 bases between. Germline CDR1 and CDR2: LNHDA and SQIVND (reference sequence). The CDR3 spells CASSSPLAMTNTGELFF. The CDR3, as DNA: TGTGCCAGTAGTAGCCCCCTAGCGATGACGAACACCGGGGAGCTGTTTTTT.

This chain uses TRBV1 with TRBJ2-1; whether TRBD2, the table's D call, matches the DNA was not checked. TRBV1 is marked as a pseudogene. CDR3 size: 16 residues. The DNA for the CDR3 is TGCGCCAGCAGTCTAGGTCGACTAGCGGTCTACAATGAGCAGTTCTTC. Translation: CASSLGRLAVYNEQFF.

This clone was detected only a few times. The chain is built from TRBV9 and TRBJ2-7; 7 bases line up with TRBD2. Germline CDR1 is SGDLS and CDR2 is YYNGEE. CDR3 size: 15 residues. With 0 bases clipped from V and 3 bases from J, the junction kept 6 bases outside the gene matches. CDR3 nucleotides: TGTGCCAGCAGCGTAGAGCTAGGACTAGACTACGAGCAGTACTTC. It is translated as CASSVELGLDYEQYF.

CDR3 loop: CASRRDQADTQYF. Here the CDR3 DNA reads TGTGCCAGCAGACGGGATCAGGCAGATACGCAGTATTTT. V usage is TRBV6-4 and J usage is TRBJ2-3, with D perhaps TRBD2 (5 bases). Trimming pared 6 bases from V and 4 bases from J, leaving 11 bases between. Germline CDR1 and CDR2: MRHNA and SNTAGT. This CDR3 is built from 13 residues.

This clone is labeled as large. This rearrangement joins TRBV12-5 to TRBJ2-5; D call uncertain. Germline V CDR1 and CDR2: LGHNT, FRNRAP. The CDR3 loop spans 13 amino acids. The CDR3 bases are TGTGCCAGCACCTCCTCGGCGGCGGAGACCCAGTACTTC. It specifies CASTSSAAETQYF.